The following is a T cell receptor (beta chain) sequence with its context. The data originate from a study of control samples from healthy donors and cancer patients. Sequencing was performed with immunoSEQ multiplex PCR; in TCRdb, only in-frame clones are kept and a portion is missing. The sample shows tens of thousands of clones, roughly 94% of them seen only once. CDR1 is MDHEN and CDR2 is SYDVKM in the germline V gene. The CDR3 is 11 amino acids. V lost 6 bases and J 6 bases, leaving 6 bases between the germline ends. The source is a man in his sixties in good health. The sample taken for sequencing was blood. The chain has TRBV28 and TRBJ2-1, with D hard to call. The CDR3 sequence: CASSPFNEQFF. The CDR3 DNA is TGTGCCAGCAGCCCCTTCAATGAGCAGTTCTTC.